The clone carrying this T cell receptor (beta chain) was detected only once. CDR3 length: 16 residues. The germline gives CDR1 SGHTA, CDR2 FQGNSA. The V segment lost 4 bases and the J segment 9 bases; nucleotides outside the gene matches: 9. These data are taken from a study of control samples from healthy donors and cancer patients. The assay was immunoSEQ multiplex PCR, and TCRdb's table has in-frame clones only and misses some. In the table there are about 140,000 clones, roughly 90% of which are singletons. The receptor's source is a young man in good health. Sequencing was carried out using blood. The chain is built from TRBV7-2 and TRBJ2-1; 13 bases are shared with TRBD2. In nucleotides, the CDR3 is TGTGCCAGCAGCTACGAACTAGCGGGGGGGCTCGGTGAGCAGTTCTTC. Its protein product is CASSYELAGGLGEQFF.